This T cell receptor (beta chain) was captured in a study of T cell repertoires in cytomegalovirus infection. The overall study: Indications of both CMV infection and matching HLA type were provided by public TCR beta signatures. Findings and limits, study-wide: It was HLA-C-restricted CMV-specific TCR beta clonotypes that dominated the response ex vivo. Summed frequency of public TCR beta families distinguished CMV carriers with the relevant HLA.

The CDR3 runs to 16 residues. Germline V gene sequence: CDR1 SGHRS, CDR2 YFSETQ. Trimming cost V 3 bases and J 0 bases; bases outside gene matches: 5. There are many counts of this clonotype. What it recognizes is unknown. TCRdb reprocessed the reads with MiXCR, giving one entry per CDR3 protein. The data contain 150,000 to 200,000 distinct CDR3 sequences, roughly an eighth of them singletons. The TCR was taken from a human donor in good health (CMV status not recorded). Some clones in this sample may be carry-over from other donors' samples. The sample taken for sequencing was PBMCs. This chain joins TRBV5-1 and TRBJ2-1; 8 positions agree with TRBD2. The CDR3 region is CASSYTSGPSYNEQFF. DNA of the CDR3: TGCGCCAGCAGCTACACTAGCGGACCCTCCTACAATGAGCAGTTCTTC. The full variable domain, its missing parts supplied by reference TRBV5-1 and TRBJ2-1, is KAGVTQTPRYLIKTRGQQVTLSCSPISGHRSVSWYQQTPGQGLQFLFEYFSETQRNKGNFPGRFSGRQFSNSRSEMNVSTLELGDSALYLCASSYTSGPSYNEQFFGPGTRLTVL.